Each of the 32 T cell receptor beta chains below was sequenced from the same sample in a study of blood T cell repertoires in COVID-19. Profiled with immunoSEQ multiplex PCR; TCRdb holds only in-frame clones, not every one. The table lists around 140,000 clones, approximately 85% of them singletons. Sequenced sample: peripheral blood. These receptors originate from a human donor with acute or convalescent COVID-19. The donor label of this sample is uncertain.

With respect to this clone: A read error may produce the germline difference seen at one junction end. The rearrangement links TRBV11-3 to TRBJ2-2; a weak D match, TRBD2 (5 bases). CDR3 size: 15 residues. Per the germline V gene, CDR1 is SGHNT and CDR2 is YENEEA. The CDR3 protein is CASRQTVANSGELFF. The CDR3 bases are TGTGCCAGCAGGCAGACCGTAGCGAACTCCGGGGAGCTGTTTTTT.

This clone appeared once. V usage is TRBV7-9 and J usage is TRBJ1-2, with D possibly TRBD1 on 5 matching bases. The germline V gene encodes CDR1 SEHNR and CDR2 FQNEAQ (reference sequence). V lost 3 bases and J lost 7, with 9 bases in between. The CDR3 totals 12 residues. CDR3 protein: CASSFLTAGYTF. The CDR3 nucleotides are TGTGCCAGCAGCTTTTTGACAGCTGGCTACACCTTC.

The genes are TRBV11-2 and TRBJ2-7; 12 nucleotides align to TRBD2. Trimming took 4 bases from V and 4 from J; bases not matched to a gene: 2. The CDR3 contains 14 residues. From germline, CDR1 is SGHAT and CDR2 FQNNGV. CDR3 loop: CASSSGLAGYEQYF. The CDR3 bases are TGTGCCAGCAGCTCCGGACTAGCGGGATACGAGCAGTACTTC.

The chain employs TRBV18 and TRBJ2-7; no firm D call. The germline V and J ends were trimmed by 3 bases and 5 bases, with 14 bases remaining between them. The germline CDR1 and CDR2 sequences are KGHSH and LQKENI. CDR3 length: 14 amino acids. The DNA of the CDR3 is TGTGCCAGCTCACCCATGATCCGAGGCGACGAGCAGTACTTC. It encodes CASSPMIRGDEQYF.

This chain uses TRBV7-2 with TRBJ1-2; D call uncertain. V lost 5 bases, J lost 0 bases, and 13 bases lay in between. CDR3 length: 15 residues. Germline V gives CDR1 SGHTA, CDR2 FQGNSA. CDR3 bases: TGTGCCAGCAGCCCCGAGGTTATTACTAACTATGGCTACACCTTC. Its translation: CASSPEVITNYGYTF. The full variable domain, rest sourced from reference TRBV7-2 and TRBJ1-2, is GAGVSQSPSNKVTEKGKDVELRCDPISGHTALYWYRQSLGQGLEFLIYFQGNSAPDKSGLPSDRFSAERTGGSVSTLTIQRTQQEDSAVYLCASSPEVITNYGYTFGSGTRLTVV.

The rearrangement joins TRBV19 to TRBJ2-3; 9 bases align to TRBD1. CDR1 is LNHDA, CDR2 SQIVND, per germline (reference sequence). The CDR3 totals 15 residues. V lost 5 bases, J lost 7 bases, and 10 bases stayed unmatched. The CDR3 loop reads CASSSSRQGGNTQYF. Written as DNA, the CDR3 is TGTGCCAGTAGTTCGTCGAGACAGGGGGGGAATACGCAGTATTTT.

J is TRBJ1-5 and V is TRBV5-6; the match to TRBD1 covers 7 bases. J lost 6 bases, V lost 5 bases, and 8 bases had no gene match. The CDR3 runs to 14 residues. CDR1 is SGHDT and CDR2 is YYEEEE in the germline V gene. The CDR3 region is CASRAGGGGQPQHF. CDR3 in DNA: TGTGCCAGCAGGGCAGGGGGTGGCGGTCAGCCCCAGCATTTT.

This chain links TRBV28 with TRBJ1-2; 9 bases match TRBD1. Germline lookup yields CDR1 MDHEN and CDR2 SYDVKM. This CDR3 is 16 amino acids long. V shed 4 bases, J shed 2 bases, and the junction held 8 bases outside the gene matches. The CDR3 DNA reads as TGTGCCAGCAGTTGGGACAGGGACCGGGGAAACTATGGCTACACCTTC. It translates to CASSWDRDRGNYGYTF.

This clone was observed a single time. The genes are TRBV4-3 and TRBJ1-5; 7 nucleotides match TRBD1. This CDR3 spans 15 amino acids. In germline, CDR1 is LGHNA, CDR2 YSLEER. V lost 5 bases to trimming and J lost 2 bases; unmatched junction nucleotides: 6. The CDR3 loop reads CASSYNTGGNQPQHF. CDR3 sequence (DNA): TGCGCCAGCAGCTATAATACAGGGGGCAATCAGCCCCAGCATTTT.

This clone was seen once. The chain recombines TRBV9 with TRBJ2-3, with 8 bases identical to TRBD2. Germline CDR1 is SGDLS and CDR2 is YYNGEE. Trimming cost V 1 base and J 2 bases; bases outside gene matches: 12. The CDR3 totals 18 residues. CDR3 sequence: CASSVLPGGGGTTDTQYF. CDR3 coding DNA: TGTGCCAGCAGCGTACTGCCTGGCGGCGGGGGGACCACAGATACGCAGTATTTT.

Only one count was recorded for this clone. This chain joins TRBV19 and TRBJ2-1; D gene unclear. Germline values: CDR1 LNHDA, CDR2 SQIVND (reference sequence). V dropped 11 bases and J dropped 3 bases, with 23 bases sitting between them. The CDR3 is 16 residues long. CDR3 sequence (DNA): TGTGCCTCTAGAGGCCGAGACCCAAGCCGCTACAATGAGCAGTTCTTC. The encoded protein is CASRGRDPSRYNEQFF. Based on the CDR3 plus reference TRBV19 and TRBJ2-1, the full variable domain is DGGITQSPKYLFRKEGQNVTLSCEQNLNHDAMYWYRQDPGQGLRLIYYSQIVNDFQKGDIAEGYSVSREKKESFPLTVTSAQKNPTAFYLCASRGRDPSRYNEQFFGPGTRLTVL.

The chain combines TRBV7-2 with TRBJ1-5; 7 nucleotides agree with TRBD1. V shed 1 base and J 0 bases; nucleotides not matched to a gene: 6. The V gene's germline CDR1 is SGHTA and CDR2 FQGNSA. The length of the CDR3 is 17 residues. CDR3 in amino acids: CASSLVGTVNSNQPQHF. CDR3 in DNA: TGTGCCAGCAGCTTAGTCGGGACAGTAAATAGCAATCAGCCCCAGCATTTT.

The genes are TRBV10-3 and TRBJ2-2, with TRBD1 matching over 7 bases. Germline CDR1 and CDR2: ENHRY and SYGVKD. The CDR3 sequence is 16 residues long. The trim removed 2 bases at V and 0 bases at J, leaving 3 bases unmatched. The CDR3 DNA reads TGTGCCATCAGTGAGAGAGGGGGCTCGAACACCGGGGAGCTGTTTTTT. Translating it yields CAISERGGSNTGELFF.

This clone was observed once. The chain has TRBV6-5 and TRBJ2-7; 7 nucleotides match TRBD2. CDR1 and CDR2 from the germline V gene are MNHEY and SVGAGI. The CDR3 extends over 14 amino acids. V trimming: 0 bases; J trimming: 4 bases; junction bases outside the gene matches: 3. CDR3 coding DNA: TGTGCCAGCAGTTACTCCAGGGAGGGATACGAGCAGTACTTC. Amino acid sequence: CASSYSREGYEQYF.

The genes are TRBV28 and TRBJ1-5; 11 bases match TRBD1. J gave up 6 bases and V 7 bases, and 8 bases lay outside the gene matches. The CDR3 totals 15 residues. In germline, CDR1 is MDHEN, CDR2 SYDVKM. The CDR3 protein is CASIYGTGGSQPQHF. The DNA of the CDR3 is TGTGCCAGCATCTACGGGACAGGGGGAAGTCAGCCCCAGCATTTT. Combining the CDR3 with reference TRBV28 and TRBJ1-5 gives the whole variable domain DVKVTQSSRYLVKRTGEKVFLECVQDMDHENMFWYRQDPGLGLRLIYFSYDVKMKEKGDIPEGYSVSREKKERFSLILESASTNQTSMYLCASIYGTGGSQPQHFGDGTRLSIL.

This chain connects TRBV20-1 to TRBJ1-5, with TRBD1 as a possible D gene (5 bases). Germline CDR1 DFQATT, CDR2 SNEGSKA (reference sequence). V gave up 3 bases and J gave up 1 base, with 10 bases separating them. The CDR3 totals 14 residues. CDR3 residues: CSASPGGSNQPQHF. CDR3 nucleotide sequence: TGCAGTGCTAGTCCGGGGGGGAGCAATCAGCCCCAGCATTTT.

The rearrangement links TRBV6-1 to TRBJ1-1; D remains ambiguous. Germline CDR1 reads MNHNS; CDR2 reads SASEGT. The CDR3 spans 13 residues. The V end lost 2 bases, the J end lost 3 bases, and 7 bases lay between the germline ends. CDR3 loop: CASSEWQDTEAFF. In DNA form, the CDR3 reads TGTGCCAGCAGTGAATGGCAGGACACTGAAGCTTTCTTT.

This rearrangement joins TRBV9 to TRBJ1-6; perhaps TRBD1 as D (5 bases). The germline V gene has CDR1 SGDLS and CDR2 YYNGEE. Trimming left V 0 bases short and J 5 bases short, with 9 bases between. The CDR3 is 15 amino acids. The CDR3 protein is CASSVVGGDNSPLHF. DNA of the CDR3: TGTGCCAGCAGCGTAGTCGGAGGGGATAATTCACCCCTCCACTTT.

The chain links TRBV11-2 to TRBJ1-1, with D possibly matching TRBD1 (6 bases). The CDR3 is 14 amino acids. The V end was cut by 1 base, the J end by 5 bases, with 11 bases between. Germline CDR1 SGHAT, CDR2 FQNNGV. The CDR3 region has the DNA TGTGCCAGCAGCTTAGGACAGGCTCTTACTGAAGCTTTCTTT. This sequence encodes CASSLGQALTEAFF.

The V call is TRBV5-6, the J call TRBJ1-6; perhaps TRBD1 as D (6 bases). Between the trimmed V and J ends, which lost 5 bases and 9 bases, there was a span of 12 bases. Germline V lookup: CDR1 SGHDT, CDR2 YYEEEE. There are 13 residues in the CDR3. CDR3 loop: CASRGAKSSPLHF. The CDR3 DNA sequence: TGTGCCAGCAGGGGGGCTAAGAGTTCACCCCTCCACTTT.

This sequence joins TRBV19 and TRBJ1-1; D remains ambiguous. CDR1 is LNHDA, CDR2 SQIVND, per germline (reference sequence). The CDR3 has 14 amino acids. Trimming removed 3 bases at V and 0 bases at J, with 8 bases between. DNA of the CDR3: TGTGCCAGTAGTATTAACCTAATGAACACTGAAGCTTTCTTT. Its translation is CASSINLMNTEAFF.

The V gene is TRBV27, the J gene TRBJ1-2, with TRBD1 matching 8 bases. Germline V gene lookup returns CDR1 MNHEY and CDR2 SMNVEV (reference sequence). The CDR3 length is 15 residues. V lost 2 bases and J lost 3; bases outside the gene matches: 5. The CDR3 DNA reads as TGTGCCAGCAGTTTAGGGGCAGGGGGCGACTATGGCTACACCTTC. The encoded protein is CASSLGAGGDYGYTF.

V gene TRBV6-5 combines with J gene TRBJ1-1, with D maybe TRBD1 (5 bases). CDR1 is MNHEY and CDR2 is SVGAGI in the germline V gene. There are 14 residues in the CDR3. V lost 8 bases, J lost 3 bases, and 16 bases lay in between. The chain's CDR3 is CASSVVSRDTEAFF. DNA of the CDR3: TGTGCCAGCTCGGTTGTGTCCAGGGACACTGAAGCTTTCTTT.

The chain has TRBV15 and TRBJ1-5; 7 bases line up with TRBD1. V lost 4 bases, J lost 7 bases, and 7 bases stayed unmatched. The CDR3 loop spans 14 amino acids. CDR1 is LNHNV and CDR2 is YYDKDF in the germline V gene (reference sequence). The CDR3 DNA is TGTGCCACCAGCATACAGGGGACGAGGCAGCCCCAGCATTTT. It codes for CATSIQGTRQPQHF.

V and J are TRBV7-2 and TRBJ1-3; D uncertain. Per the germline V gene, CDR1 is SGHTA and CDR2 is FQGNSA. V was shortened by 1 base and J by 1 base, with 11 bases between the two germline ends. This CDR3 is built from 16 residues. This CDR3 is CASSLDGVWSGNTIYF. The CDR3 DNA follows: TGTGCCAGCAGCTTAGACGGGGTGTGGTCTGGAAACACCATATATTTT.

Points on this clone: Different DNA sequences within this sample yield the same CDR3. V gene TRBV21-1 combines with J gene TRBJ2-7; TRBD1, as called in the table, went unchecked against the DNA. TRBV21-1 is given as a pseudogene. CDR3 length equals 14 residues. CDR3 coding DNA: TGTGCCAGCAGCAAAGGCCAGGTCTCCTACGAGCAGTACGTC. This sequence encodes CASSKGQVSYEQYV.

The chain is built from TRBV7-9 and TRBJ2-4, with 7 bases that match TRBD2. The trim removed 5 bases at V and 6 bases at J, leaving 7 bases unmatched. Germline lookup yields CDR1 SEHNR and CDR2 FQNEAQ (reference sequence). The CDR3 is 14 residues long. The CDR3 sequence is CASSAVGEGNIQYF. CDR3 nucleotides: TGTGCCAGCAGCGCAGTGGGGGAGGGAAACATTCAGTACTTC.

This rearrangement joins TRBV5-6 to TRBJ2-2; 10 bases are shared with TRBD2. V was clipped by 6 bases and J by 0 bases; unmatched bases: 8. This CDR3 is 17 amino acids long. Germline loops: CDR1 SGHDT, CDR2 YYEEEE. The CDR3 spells CASTRRTSGTNTGELFF. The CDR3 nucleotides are TGTGCCAGCACCCGACGAACTAGCGGGACGAACACCGGGGAGCTGTTTTTT.

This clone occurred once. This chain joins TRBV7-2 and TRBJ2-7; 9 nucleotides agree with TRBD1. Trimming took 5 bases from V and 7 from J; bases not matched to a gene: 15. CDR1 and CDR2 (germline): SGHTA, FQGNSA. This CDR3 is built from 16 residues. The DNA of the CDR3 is TGTGCCAGCAGCCTCACAACGGGGGACAGGGTACGTGAGCAGTACTTC. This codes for CASSLTTGDRVREQYF.

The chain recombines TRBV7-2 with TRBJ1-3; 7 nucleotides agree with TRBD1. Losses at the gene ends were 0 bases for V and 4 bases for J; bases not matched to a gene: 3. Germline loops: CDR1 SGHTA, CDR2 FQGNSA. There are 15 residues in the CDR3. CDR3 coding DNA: TGTGCCAGCAGCTTAGCAGGGGGCCTAGGAAACACCATATATTTT. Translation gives CASSLAGGLGNTIYF.

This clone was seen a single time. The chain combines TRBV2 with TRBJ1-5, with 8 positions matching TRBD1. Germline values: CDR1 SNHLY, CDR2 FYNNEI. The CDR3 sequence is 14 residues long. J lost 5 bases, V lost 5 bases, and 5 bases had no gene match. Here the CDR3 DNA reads TGTGCCAGCAGTCCTGGACAGGGAGATCAGCCCCAGCATTTT. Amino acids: CASSPGQGDQPQHF. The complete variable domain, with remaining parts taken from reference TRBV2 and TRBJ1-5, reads EPEVTQTPSHQVTQMGQEVILRCVPISNHLYFYWYRQILGQKVEFLVSFYNNEISEKSEIFDDQFSVERPDGSNFTLKIRSTKLEDSAMYFCASSPGQGDQPQHFGDGTRLSIL.

The CDR3 loop reads CASSQGQVNTGELFF. The CDR3 nucleotides read TGCGCCAGCAGCCAAGGACAGGTCAACACCGGGGAGCTGTTTTTT. This chain uses TRBV4-3 with TRBJ2-2; TRBD1 is a possible D gene (6 bases). CDR1 and CDR2 from the germline V gene are LGHNA and YSLEER. Deletions cut 1 base from V and 2 bases from J, with 8 bases between. The CDR3 runs to 15 residues.